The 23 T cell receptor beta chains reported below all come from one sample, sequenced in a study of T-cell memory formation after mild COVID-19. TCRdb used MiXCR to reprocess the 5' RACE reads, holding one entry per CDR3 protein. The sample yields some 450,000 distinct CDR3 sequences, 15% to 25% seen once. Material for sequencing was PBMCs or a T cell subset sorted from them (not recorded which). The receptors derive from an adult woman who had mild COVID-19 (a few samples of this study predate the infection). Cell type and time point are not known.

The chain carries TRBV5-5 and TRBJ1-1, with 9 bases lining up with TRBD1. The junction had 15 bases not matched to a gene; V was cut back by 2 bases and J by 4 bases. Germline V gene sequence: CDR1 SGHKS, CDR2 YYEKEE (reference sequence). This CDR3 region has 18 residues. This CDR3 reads CASSFQASQGQGSTEAFF. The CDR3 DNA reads TGTGCCAGCAGCTTCCAAGCCTCCCAGGGACAGGGTTCCACTGAAGCTTTCTTT.

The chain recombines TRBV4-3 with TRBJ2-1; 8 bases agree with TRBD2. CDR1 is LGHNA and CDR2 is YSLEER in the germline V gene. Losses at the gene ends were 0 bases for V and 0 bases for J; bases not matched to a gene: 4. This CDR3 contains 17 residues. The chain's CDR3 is CASSQDSGASSYNEQFF. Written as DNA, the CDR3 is TGCGCCAGCAGCCAAGATAGCGGGGCAAGCTCCTACAATGAGCAGTTCTTC.

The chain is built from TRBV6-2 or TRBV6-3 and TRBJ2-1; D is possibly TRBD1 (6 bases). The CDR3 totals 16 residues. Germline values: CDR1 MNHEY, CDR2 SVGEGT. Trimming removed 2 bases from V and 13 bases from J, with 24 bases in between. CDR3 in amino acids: CASSYQGPITMSEQFF. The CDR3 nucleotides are TGTGCCAGCAGTTACCAGGGGCCTATTACAATGAGTGAACAGTTCTTC.

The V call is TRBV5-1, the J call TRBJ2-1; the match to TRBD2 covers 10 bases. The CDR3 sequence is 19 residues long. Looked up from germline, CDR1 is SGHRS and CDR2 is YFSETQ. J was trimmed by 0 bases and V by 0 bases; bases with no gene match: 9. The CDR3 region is CASSLVLAGGFSSYNEQFF. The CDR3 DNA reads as TGCGCCAGCAGCTTGGTTTTAGCGGGGGGTTTTAGCTCCTACAATGAGCAGTTCTTC.

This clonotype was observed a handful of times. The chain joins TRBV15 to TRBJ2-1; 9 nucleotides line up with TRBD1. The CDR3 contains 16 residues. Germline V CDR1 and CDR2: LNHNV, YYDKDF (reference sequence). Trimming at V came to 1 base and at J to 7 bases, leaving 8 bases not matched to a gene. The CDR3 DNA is TGTGCCACCAGCAGAGCACTCGGGACAGGGACAAATGAGCAGTTCTTC. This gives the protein CATSRALGTGTNEQFF. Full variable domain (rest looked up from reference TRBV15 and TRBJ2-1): DAMVIQNPRYQVTQFGKPVTLSCSQTLNHNVMYWYQQKSSQAPKLLFHYYDKDFNNEADTPDNFQSRRPNTSFCFLDIRSPGLGDTAMYLCATSRALGTGTNEQFFGPGTRLTVL.

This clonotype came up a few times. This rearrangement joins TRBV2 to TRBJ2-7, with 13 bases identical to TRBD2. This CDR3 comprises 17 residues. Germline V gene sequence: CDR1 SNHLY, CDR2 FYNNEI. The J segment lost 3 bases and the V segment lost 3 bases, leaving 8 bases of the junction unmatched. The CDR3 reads CASSELGLAGAHYEQYF. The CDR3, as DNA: TGTGCCAGCAGTGAGCTAGGACTAGCGGGAGCCCACTACGAGCAGTACTTC.

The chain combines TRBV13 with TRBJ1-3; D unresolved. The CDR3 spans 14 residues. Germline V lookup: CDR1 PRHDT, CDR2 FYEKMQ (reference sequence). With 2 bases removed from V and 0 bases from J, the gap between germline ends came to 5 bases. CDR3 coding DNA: TGTGCCAGCAGCTTATTCGGCTCTGGAAACACCATATATTTT. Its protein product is CASSLFGSGNTIYF.

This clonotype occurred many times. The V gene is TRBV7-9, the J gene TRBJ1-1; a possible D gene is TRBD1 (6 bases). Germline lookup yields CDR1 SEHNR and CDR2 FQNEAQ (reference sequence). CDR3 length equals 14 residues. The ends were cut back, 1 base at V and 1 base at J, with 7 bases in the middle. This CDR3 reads CASSLEGGNTEAFF. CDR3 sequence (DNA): TGTGCCAGCAGCTTAGAAGGGGGGAACACTGAAGCTTTCTTT.

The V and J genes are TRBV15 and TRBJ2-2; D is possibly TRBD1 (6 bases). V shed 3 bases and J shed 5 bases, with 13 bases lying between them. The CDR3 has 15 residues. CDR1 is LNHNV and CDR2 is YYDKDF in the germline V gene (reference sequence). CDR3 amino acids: CATSSRTGSTGELFF. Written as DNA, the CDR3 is TGTGCCACCAGCAGTCGTACAGGGTCAACCGGGGAGCTGTTTTTT.

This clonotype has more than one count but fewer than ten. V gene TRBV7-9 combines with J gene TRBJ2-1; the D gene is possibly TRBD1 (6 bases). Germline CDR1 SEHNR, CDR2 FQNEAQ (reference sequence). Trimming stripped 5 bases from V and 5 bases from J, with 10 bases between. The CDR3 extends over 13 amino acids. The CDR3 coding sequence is TGTGCCAGCAGCACCGACAGGAACAATGAGCAGTTCTTC. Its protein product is CASSTDRNNEQFF.

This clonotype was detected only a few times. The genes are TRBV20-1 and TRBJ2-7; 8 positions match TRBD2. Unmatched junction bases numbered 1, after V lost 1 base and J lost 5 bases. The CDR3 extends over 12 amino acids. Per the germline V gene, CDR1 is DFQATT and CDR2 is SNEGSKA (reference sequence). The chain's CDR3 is CSARGAGDEQYF. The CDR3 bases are TGCAGTGCTAGAGGAGCGGGAGACGAGCAGTACTTC.

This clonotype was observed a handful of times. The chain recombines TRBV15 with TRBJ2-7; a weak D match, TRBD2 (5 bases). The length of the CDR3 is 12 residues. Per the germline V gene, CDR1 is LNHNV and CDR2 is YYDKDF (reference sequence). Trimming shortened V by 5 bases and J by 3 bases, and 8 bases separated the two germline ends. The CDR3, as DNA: TGTGCCACCAGCTCGGGAAGCTACGAGCAGTACTTC. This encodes CATSSGSYEQYF.

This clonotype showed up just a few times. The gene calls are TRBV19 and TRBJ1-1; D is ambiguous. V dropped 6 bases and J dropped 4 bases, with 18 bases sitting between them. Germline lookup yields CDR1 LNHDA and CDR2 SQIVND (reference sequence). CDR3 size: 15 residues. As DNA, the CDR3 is TGTGCCAGTAGCCGAACGGCTTCTTGGGGCACTGAAGCTTTCTTT. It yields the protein CASSRTASWGTEAFF. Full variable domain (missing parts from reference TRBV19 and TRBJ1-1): DGGITQSPKYLFRKEGQNVTLSCEQNLNHDAMYWYRQDPGQGLRLIYYSQIVNDFQKGDIAEGYSVSREKKESFPLTVTSAQKNPTAFYLCASSRTASWGTEAFFGQGTRLTVV.

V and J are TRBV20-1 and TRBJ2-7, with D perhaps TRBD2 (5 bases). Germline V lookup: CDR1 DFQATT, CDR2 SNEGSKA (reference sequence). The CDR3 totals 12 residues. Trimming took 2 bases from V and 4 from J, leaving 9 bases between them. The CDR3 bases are TGCAGTGCTAGACCCGGCGGGTACGAGCAGTACTTC. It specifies CSARPGGYEQYF.

In DNA, the CDR3 is TGCAGTGCATCCGAGCGGGAAGGCGAGCAGTACTTC. Residues: CSASEREGEQYF. This chain connects TRBV20-1 to TRBJ2-7; 7 bases fit TRBD2. The CDR3 totals 12 residues. V was clipped by 6 bases and J by 6 bases; unmatched bases: 8. Germline V gene lookup returns CDR1 DFQATT and CDR2 SNEGSKA (reference sequence).

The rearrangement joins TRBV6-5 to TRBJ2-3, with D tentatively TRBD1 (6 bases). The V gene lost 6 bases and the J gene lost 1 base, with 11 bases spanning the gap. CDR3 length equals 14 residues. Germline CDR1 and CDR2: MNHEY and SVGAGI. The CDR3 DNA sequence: TGTGCCAGCAGGGGGCCAGGGGGCACAGATACGCAGTATTTT. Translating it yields CASRGPGGTDTQYF.

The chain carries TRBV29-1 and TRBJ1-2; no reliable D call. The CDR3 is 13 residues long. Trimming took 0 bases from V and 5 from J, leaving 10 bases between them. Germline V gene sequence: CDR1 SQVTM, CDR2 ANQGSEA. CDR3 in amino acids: CSVEDHSLYGYTF. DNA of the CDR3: TGCAGCGTTGAAGATCATTCTTTGTATGGCTACACCTTC.

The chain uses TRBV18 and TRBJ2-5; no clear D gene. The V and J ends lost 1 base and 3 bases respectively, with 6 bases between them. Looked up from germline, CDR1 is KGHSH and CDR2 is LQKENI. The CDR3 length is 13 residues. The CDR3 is CASSPLVEETQYF. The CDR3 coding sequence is TGTGCCAGCTCACCACTAGTAGAAGAGACCCAGTACTTC.

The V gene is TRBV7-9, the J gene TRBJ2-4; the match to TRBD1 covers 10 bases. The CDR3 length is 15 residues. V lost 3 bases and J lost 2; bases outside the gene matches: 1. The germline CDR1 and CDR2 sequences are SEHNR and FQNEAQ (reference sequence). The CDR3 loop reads CASSLGQGSKNIQYF. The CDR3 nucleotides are TGTGCCAGCAGCTTGGGACAGGGGTCCAAAAACATTCAGTACTTC.

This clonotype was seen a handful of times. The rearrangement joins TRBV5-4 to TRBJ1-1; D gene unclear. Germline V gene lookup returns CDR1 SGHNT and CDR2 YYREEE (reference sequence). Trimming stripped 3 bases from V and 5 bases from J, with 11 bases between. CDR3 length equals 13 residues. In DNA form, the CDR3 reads TGTGCCAGCAGCTGGGGTGTCCGGACTGAAGCTTTCTTT. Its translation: CASSWGVRTEAFF.

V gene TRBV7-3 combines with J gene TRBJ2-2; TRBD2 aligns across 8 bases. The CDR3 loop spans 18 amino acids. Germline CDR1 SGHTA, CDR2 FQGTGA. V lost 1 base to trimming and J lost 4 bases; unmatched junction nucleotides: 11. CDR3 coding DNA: TGTGCCAGCAGCTTAATCCCCCGGGGGGGAAGAGGCACCGGGGAGCTGTTTTTT. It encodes CASSLIPRGGRGTGELFF.

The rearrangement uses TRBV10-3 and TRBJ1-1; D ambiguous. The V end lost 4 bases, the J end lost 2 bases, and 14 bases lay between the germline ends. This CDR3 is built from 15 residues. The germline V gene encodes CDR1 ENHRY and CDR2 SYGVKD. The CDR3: CAISARSGTNTEAFF. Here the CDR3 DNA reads TGTGCCATCAGTGCTAGGAGTGGCACTAACACTGAAGCTTTCTTT.

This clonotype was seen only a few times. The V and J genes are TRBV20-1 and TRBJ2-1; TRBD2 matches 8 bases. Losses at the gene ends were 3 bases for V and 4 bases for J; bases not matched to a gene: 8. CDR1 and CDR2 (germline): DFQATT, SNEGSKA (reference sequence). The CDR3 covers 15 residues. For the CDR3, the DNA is TGCAGTGCTAGGTCGCGATTAGCGGGGTACAATGAGCAGTTCTTC. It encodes CSARSRLAGYNEQFF.